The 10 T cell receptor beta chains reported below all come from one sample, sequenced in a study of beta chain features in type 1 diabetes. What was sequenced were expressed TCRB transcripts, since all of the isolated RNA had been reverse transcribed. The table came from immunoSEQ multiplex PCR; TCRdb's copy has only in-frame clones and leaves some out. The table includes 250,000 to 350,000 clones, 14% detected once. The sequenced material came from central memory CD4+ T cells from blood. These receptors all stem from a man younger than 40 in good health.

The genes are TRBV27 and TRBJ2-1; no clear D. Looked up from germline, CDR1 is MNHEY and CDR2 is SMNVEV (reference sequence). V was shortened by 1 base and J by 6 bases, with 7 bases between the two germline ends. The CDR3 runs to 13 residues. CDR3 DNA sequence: TGTGCCAGCAGTTTATTGGAGATCAATGAGCAGTTCTTC. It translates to CASSLLEINEQFF.

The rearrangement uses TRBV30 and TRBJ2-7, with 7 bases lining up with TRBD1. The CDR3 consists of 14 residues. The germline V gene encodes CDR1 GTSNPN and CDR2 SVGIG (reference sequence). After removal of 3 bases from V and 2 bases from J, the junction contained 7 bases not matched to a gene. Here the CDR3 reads CAWSSDREPYEQYV. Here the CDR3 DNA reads TGTGCCTGGAGCAGTGACAGGGAACCCTACGAGCAGTACGTC.

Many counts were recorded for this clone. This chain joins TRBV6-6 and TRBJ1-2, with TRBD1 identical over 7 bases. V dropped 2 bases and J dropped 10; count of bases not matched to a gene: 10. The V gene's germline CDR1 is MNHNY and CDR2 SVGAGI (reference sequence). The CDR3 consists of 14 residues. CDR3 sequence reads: CASSYTGTVRDYTF. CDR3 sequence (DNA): TGTGCCAGCAGTTACACGGGGACAGTGCGGGACTACACCTTC.

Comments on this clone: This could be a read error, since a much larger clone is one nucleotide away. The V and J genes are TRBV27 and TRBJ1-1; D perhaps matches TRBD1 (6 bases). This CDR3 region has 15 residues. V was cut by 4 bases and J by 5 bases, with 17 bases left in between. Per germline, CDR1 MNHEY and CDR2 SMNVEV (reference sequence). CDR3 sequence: CASSSARGGGTEAFF. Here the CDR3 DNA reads TGTGCCAGCAGTTCCGCGCGGGGAGGGGGTACTGAAGCTTTCTTT.

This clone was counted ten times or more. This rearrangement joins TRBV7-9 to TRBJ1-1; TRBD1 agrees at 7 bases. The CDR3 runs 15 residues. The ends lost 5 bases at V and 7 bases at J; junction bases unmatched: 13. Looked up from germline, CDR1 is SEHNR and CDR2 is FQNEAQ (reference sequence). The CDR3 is CASSEQGQTALEAFF. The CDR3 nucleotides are TGTGCCAGCAGCGAACAGGGACAGACTGCCCTTGAAGCTTTCTTT.

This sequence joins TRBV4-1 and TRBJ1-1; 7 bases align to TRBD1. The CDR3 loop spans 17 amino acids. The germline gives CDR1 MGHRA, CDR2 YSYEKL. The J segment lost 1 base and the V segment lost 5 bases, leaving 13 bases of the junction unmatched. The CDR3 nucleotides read TGCGCCAGCAGCGACTTAGGGGGCAGAAGGAGGAACACTGAAGCTTTCTTT. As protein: CASSDLGGRRRNTEAFF.

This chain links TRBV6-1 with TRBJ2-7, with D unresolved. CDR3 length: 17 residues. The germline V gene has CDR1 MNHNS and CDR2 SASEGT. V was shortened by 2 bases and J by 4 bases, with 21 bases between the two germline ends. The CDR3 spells CASSELVGADLLYEQYV. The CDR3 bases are TGTGCCAGCAGTGAACTTGTGGGCGCGGACCTACTTTACGAGCAGTACGTC.

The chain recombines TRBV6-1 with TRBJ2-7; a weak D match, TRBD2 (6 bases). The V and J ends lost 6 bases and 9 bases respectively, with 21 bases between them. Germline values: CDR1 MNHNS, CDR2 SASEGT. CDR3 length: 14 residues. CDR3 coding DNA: TGTGCCAGCAGCCCGACTAGGGAGGTTCGGCGGCAGTACTTC. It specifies CASSPTREVRRQYF.

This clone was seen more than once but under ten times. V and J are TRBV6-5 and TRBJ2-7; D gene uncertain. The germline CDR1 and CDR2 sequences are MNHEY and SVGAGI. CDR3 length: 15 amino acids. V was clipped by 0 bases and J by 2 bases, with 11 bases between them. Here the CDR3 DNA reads TGTGCCAGCAGTTACTCGAAACCTGGGGCCTACGAGCAGTACTTC. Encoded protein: CASSYSKPGAYEQYF.

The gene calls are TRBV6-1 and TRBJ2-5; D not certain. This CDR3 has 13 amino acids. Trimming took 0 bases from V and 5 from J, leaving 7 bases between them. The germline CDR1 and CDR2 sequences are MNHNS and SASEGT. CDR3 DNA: TGTGCCAGCAGTGAAGCGCTTCGGGAGACCCAGTACTTC. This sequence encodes CASSEALRETQYF.